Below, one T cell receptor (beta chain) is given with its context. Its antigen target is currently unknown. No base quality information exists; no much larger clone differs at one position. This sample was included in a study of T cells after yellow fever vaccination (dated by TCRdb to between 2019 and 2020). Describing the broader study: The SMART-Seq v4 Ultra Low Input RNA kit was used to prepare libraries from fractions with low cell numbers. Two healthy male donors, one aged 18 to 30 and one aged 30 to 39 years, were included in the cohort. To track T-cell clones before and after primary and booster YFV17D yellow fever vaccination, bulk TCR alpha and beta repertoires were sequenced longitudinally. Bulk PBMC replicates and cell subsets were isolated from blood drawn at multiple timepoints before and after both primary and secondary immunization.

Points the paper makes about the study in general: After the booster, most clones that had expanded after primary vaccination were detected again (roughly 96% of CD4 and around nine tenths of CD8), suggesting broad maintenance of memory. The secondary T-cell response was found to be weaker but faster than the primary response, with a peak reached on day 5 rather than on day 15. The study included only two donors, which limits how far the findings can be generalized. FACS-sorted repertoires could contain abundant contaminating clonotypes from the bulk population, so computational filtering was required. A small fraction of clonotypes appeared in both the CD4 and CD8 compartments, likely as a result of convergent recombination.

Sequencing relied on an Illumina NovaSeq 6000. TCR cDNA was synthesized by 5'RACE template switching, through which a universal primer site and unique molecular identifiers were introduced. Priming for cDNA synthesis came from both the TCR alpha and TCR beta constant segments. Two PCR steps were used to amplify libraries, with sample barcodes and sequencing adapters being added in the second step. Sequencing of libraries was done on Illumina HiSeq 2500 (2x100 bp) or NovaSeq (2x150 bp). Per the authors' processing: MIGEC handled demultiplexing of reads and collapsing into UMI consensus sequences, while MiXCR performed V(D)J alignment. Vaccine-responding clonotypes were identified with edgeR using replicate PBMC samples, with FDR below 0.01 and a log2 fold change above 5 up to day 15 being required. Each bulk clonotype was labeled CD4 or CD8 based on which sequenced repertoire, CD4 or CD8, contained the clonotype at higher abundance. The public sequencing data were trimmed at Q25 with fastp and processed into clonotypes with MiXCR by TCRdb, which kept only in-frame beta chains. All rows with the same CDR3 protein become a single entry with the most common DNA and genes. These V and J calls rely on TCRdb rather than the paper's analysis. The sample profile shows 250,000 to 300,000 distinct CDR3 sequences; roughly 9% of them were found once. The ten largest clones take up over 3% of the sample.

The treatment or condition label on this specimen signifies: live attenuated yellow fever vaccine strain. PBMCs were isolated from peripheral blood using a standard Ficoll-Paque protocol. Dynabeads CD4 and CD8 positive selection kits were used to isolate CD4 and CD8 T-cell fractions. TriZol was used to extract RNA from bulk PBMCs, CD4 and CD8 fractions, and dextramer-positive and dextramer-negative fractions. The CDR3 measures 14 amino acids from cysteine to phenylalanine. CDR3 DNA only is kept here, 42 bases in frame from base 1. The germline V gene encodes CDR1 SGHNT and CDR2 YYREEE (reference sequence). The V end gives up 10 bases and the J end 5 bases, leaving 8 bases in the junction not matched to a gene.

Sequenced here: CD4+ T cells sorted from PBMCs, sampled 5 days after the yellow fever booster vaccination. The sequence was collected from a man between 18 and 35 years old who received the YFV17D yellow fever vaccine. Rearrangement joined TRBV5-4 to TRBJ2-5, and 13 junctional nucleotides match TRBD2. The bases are TGTGCCGCCACTAGCGGGGGGGCCGTGGAGACCCAGTACTTC. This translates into CAATSGGAVETQYF.